Listed below are T cell receptor beta chains from one sample, sequenced in a study of OX40 agonist ivuxolimab in advanced cancers. Here immunoSEQ multiplex PCR was the method, and the copy in TCRdb shows in-frame clones only, minus some. The sample lists approximately 52,000 clones, 85% to 95% occurring once. Sequencing used CD4+ or CD8+ T cells sorted from blood, obtained in a trial of the OX40 agonist ivuxolimab. The receptors originated from an adult with an advanced solid tumor such as melanoma, head and neck, liver or kidney cancer. Each CDR3 is given with its conserved first and last residue. Each record gives: CDR3 length, J gene, clone size, V gene, D gene, CDR3 protein, CDR3 DNA. D genes are given only for firm matches. The size field is filled for only some rows; it gives once, few, many or a size class.

18,TRBJ2-5,once,TRBV2,-,CASNPLTPGEHNVETQYF,TGTGCCAGCAACCCCCTGACACCCGGGGAGCACAACGTGGAGACCCAGTACTTC
18,TRBJ1-5,-,TRBV27,-,CASNTITGPQDHTQPQHF,TGTGCCAGCAACACAATAACGGGGCCACAGGACCACACTCAGCCCCAGCATTTT
14,TRBJ1-5,-,TRBV28,-,CASSFRGKGQPQHF,TGTGCCAGTTCTTTTCGGGGCAAAGGTCAGCCCCAGCATTTT
15,TRBJ2-6,-,TRBV18,-,CASSPLGSGANVLTF,TGTGCCAGCTCACCACTAGGCTCTGGGGCCAACGTCCTGACTTTC
15,TRBJ2-5,-,TRBV4-1,-,CASSQDLSGWETQYF,TGCGCCAGCAGCCAAGATCTTTCAGGGTGGGAGACCCAGTACTTC
15,TRBJ2-7,once,TRBV25-1,-,CASSEWGRRSYEQYF,TGTGCCAGCAGTGAATGGGGACGTAGGTCCTACGAGCAGTACTTC
13,TRBJ2-4,-,TRBV6-5,TRBD2,CATRGGEWDIQYF,TGTGCCACCCGGGGGGGGGAGTGGGACATTCAGTACTTC
11,TRBJ2-7,-,TRBV7-9,-,CASSPIYEQYF,TGTGCCAGCAGCCCTATCTACGAGCAGTACTTC
15,TRBJ1-5,once,TRBV19,TRBD1,CASTAGTGDNQPQHF,TGTGCCAGTACCGCAGGGACAGGGGACAATCAGCCCCAGCATTTT
13,TRBJ2-3,once,TRBV6-5,-,CASTRTATDTQYF,TGTGCCAGCACCCGGACGGCCACAGATACGCAGTATTTT
14,TRBJ1-2,-,TRBV11-2,-,CASSSFDSSYGYTF,TGTGCCAGCAGCTCGTTTGACAGTTCCTATGGCTACACCTTC
19,TRBJ2-2,-,TRBV28,-,CASSPRGSGLFTNTGELFF,TGTGCCAGCAGTCCCCGTGGTAGCGGCCTTTTCACGAACACCGGGGAGCTGTTTTTT
14,TRBJ2-2,-,TRBV6-5,TRBD2,CASSPGGVPGELFF,TGTGCCAGCAGCCCCGGGGGGGTTCCCGGGGAGCTGTTTTTT
16,TRBJ2-5,once,TRBV5-1,-,CASSLDQGVGQETQYF,TGCGCCAGCAGCTTGGATCAGGGAGTAGGACAAGAGACCCAGTACTTC
12,TRBJ2-1,-,TRBV11-3,-,CASSQGQNEQFF,TGTGCCAGCAGCCAGGGGCAGAATGAGCAGTTCTTC
16,TRBJ2-6,-,TRBV28,-,CASSKSTVSGANVLTF,TGTGCCAGCAGTAAATCGACAGTCTCTGGGGCCAACGTCCTGACTTTC
15,TRBJ1-1,few,TRBV10-3,-,CAISESGQMNTEAFF,TGTGCCATCAGTGAGTCGGGGCAGATGAACACTGAAGCTTTCTTT
12,TRBJ2-7,-,TRBV2,-,CASSHRDREQYF,TGTGCCAGCAGTCACAGGGACCGCGAGCAGTACTTT
15,TRBJ2-7,-,TRBV11-2,TRBD1,CASSFGQGASYEQYF,TGTGCCAGCAGCTTCGGACAGGGGGCCTCCTACGAGCAGTACTTC
17,TRBJ2-6,-,TRBV7-2,-,CASSLLGFDSGANVLTF,TGTGCCAGCAGCTTACTGGGATTTGACTCTGGGGCCAACGTCCTGACTTTC
17,TRBJ2-1,-,TRBV7-3,TRBD2,CASSLGSLGGRGNEQFF,TGTGCCAGCAGCTTAGGGTCTTTGGGCGGGAGGGGCAATGAGCAGTTCTTC
15,TRBJ2-7,-,TRBV7-9,TRBD1,CASSSEGQGAYEQYF,TGTGCCAGCAGCTCAGAGGGACAGGGGGCCTACGAGCAGTACTTC
14,TRBJ2-1,-,TRBV6-5,TRBD2,CASSYSSGRNEQFF,TGTGCCAGCAGTTACTCTAGCGGGCGCAATGAGCAGTTCTTC
13,TRBJ2-1,-,TRBV19,-,CASSRASYNEQFF,TGTGCCAGTAGTAGGGCCTCCTACAATGAGCAGTTCTTC
16,TRBJ2-7,-,TRBV4-1,-,CASSPRGAGDTYEQYF,TGCGCCAGCAGCCCCAGAGGAGCCGGGGATACCTACGAGCAGTACTTC
14,TRBJ1-2,-,TRBV18,TRBD1,CASSPGTGWNGYTF,TGTGCCAGCTCACCTGGGACAGGCTGGAATGGCTACACCTTC
16,TRBJ2-3,once,TRBV30,TRBD2,CAWSLGTSGGTDTQYF,TGTGCCTGGAGTCTAGGGACTAGCGGGGGCACAGATACGCAGTATTTT
14,TRBJ1-5,-,TRBV4-1,-,CASSQVEGHQPQHF,TGCGCCAGCAGCCAAGTCGAGGGCCATCAGCCCCAGCATTTT
14,TRBJ2-1,-,TRBV7-9,-,CATDRKEGYNEQFF,TGTGCCACCGACCGAAAGGAGGGTTACAATGAGCAGTTCTTC
14,TRBJ2-7,-,TRBV5-5,-,CASSFWHGDYEQYF,TGTGCCAGCAGCTTTTGGCACGGTGACTACGAGCAGTACTTC
16,TRBJ2-3,once,TRBV5-4,-,CASNFRGAGPTDTQYF,TGTGCCAGCAACTTTCGGGGGGCAGGACCCACAGATACGCAGTATTTT
17,TRBJ2-7,-,TRBV4-2,TRBD2,CASSQGFLAEFSYEQYF,TGTGCCAGCAGCCAAGGGTTCCTAGCGGAATTCTCCTACGAGCAGTACTTC
15,TRBJ2-1,-,TRBV29-1,TRBD2,CSVTGLAGSGNEQFF,TGCAGCGTCACCGGACTAGCGGGATCTGGTAATGAGCAGTTCTTC
15,TRBJ1-5,-,TRBV7-6,-,CASSLGPGGNQPQHF,TGTGCCAGCAGCTTAGGCCCGGGCGGCAATCAGCCCCAGCATTTT
14,TRBJ2-7,-,TRBV29-1,TRBD1,CSVEDRQGAREQYF,TGCAGCGTTGAAGATCGACAGGGGGCGAGGGAGCAGTACTTC
15,TRBJ2-6,once,TRBV6-5,-,CASSYRSSGANVLTF,TGTGCCAGCAGTTACCGCAGCTCTGGGGCCAACGTCCTGACTTTC
16,TRBJ1-1,-,TRBV10-3,-,CAISEYEPGTGTEAFF,TGTGCCATCAGTGAATATGAGCCGGGGACCGGGACTGAAGCTTTCTTT
15,TRBJ2-6,-,TRBV6-5,-,CASATVSSGANVLTF,TGTGCCAGCGCGACGGTGAGCTCTGGGGCCAACGTCCTGACTTTC
14,TRBJ1-1,-,TRBV19,TRBD1,CASSPRTGGTEAFF,TGTGCCAGTAGTCCTCGGACAGGGGGGACTGAAGCTTTCTTT
16,TRBJ2-7,once,TRBV27,-,CASSPTQTLYSYEQYF,TGTGCCAGCAGTCCGACGCAGACGCTATACTCCTACGAGCAGTACTTC
15,TRBJ2-7,-,TRBV10-3,TRBD2,CAISEFPSGSSEQYF,TGTGCCATCAGTGAGTTTCCTAGCGGGAGCTCCGAGCAGTACTTC
13,TRBJ2-6,-,TRBV28,-,CASSLRGANVLTF,TGTGCCAGCAGTTTAAGGGGGGCCAACGTCCTGACTTTC
14,TRBJ2-7,-,TRBV4-1,-,CASSPSSGSYEQYF,TGCGCCAGCAGCCCTAGCTCGGGCAGCTACGAGCAGTACTTC
20,TRBJ2-2,-,TRBV12-5,TRBD2,CASGFLLEHSGREVTGELFF,TGTGCTAGTGGTTTCCTCCTTGAGCATAGCGGGAGGGAGGTCACCGGGGAGCTGTTTTTT
14,TRBJ2-6,-,TRBV27,-,CASSLENGANVLTF,TGTGCCAGCAGTTTAGAGAATGGGGCCAACGTCCTGACTTTC
12,TRBJ2-4,-,TRBV29-1,-,CSVIAGENIQYF,TGCAGCGTTATTGCAGGGGAGAACATTCAGTACTTC
14,TRBJ2-7,-,TRBV30,-,CAWKSVQGAYEQYF,TGTGCCTGGAAGTCCGTCCAGGGTGCCTACGAGCAGTACTTC
13,TRBJ1-1,-,TRBV6-1,-,CATNRYMNTEAFF,TGTGCCACTAACAGGTATATGAACACTGAAGCTTTCTTT